This passage covers 9 T cell receptor beta chains from one sample sequenced in a study of T-cell reconstitution after alpha-beta-depleted transplantation in children. Unique molecular identifiers were built into the TCRbeta library. TCRdb processed the PCR reads anew with MiXCR; each CDR3 protein has one entry. The sample lists 700,000 to 850,000 distinct CDR3 sequences; about 15% were seen once. The starting material was PBMCs, mostly from graft donor cells, obtained 360 days after TCRalphabeta/CD19-depleted stem cell transplant. These receptors all come from a male patient younger than 18 who had a stem cell transplant for acute lymphoblastic leukemia, so the T cells may come from the graft donor.

This clonotype has only a few counts. The V and J genes are TRBV5-1 and TRBJ2-3; 10 nucleotides match TRBD2. Trimming removed 0 bases from V and 2 bases from J; junction bases left unmatched: 6. This CDR3 spans 17 amino acids. Per the germline V gene, CDR1 is SGHRS and CDR2 is YFSETQ. CDR3 region: CASSLDRLAGVTDTQYF. In DNA, the CDR3 is TGCGCCAGCAGCTTGGACCGACTAGCGGGTGTCACAGATACGCAGTATTTT.

V gene TRBV11-1 combines with J gene TRBJ1-6; 11 bases are a match to TRBD1. Germline V lookup: CDR1 SGHAT, CDR2 FQDESV (reference sequence). There are 15 residues in the CDR3. V lost 4 bases to trimming and J lost 7 bases; unmatched junction nucleotides: 3. The CDR3 sequence is CASSSRTGGNSPLHF. The CDR3 region has the DNA TGTGCCAGCAGCTCGAGGACAGGGGGCAATTCACCCCTCCACTTT.

The table lists this clonotype with a few counts. The V call is TRBV7-3, the J call TRBJ2-1, with D tentatively TRBD2 (5 bases). The CDR3 totals 15 residues. V was pared by 8 bases and J by 0 bases, with 14 bases between. Germline values: CDR1 SGHTA, CDR2 FQGTGA. The chain's CDR3 is CASAGPASSYNEQFF. In nucleotides, the CDR3 is TGTGCCAGCGCGGGCCCGGCTAGCTCCTACAATGAGCAGTTCTTC.

There are many counts of this clonotype. This sequence joins TRBV25-1 and TRBJ2-1, with D possibly matching TRBD2 (6 bases). Trimming shortened V by 1 base and J by 5 bases, and 15 bases separated the two germline ends. The germline V gene encodes CDR1 MGHDK and CDR2 SYGVNS. The CDR3 extends over 16 amino acids. The DNA of the CDR3 is TGTGCCAGCAGTGAATTGGGGGGTCTTAACAACAATGAGCAGTTCTTC. It codes for CASSELGGLNNNEQFF. The full variable domain, its missing parts supplied by reference TRBV25-1 and TRBJ2-1, is EADIYQTPRYLVIGTGKKITLECSQTMGHDKMYWYQQDPGMELHLIHYSYGVNSTEKGDLSSESTVSRIRTEHFPLTLESARPSHTSQYLCASSELGGLNNNEQFFGPGTRLTVL.

The CDR3 loop is CASSYGPGYEQYF. DNA of the CDR3: TGTGCCAGCAGTTACGGGCCTGGCTACGAGCAGTACTTC. V is TRBV6-2 or TRBV6-3 and J is TRBJ2-7; D gene ambiguous. CDR1 is MNHEY and CDR2 is SVGEGT in the germline V gene. The CDR3 is 13 residues long. V was cut by 2 bases and J by 3 bases, with 8 bases left in between.

This clonotype showed up many times. The gene calls are TRBV5-1 and TRBJ2-1; 11 nucleotides match TRBD2. V was pared by 2 bases and J by 5 bases, with 9 bases of the junction left unmatched. The germline V gene has CDR1 SGHRS and CDR2 YFSETQ. The CDR3 is 17 residues long. CDR3 sequence (DNA): TGCGCCAGCAGCTTTGGGTCTAGCGGGAGGATCAACAATGAGCAGTTCTTC. Translation: CASSFGSSGRINNEQFF.

This chain joins TRBV14 and TRBJ1-1; perhaps TRBD1 as D (6 bases). Germline V gene sequence: CDR1 SGHDN, CDR2 FVKESK. The V and J ends lost 5 bases and 4 bases respectively, with 11 bases between them. The CDR3 spans 13 residues. CDR3 loop: CASSYRAATEAFF. The CDR3 nucleotides are TGTGCCAGCAGCTACAGGGCCGCCACTGAAGCTTTCTTT.

In its sample, this clonotype was seen a few times. The CDR3: CASGQGSFTEAFF. CDR3 DNA sequence: TGTGCCTCGGGACAGGGATCATTTACCGAAGCTTTCTTT. The genes are TRBV30 and TRBJ1-1; 9 nucleotides align to TRBD1. After removal of 7 bases from V and 8 bases from J, the junction contained 11 bases not matched to a gene. The CDR3 consists of 13 residues. Looked up from germline, CDR1 is GTSNPN and CDR2 is SVGIG (reference sequence).

The chain has TRBV12-3 or TRBV12-4 and TRBJ2-4, with 7 positions matching TRBD1. The CDR3 sequence is 16 residues long. With V trimmed by 1 base and J by 5 bases, 8 bases remained unmatched. CDR3 coding DNA: TGTGCCAGCAGTTTAGAGGGGGCAGGGTGGGAAAACATTCAGTACTTC. This sequence encodes CASSLEGAGWENIQYF.